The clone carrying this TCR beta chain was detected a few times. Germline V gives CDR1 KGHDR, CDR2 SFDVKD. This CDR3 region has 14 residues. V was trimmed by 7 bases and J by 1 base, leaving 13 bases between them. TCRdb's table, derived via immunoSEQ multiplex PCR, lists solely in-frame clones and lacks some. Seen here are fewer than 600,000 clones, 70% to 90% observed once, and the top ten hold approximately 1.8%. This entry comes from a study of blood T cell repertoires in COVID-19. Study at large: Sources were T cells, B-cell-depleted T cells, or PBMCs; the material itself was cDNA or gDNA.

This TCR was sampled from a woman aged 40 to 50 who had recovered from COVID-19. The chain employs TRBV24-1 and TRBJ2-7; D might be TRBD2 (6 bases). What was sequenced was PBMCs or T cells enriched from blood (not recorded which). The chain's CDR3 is CATSEAGTSYEQYF. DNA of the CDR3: TGTGCCACCAGCGAAGCCGGGACTTCCTACGAGCAGTACTTC.